The sequence of this TCR beta chain was determined in a study of cytomegalovirus exposure and HLA in healthy donors. PCR used 60 Vbeta primers and 13 Jbeta primers. Repertoires were generated with immunoSEQ multiplex PCR, while TCRdb's copy carries only in-frame clones and drops some. The table lists 150,000 to 200,000 clones, 78% of them singletons. On this clone itself: No antigen is known for it.

When sampled, the donors appeared nominally healthy, though they likely had unrecorded immune exposures. Study results and limitations: CMV antigen specificity was confirmed in vitro for a few CMV-associated chains. Near-uniform donor sequencing depth was presumed by presence/absence analyses. Accurate prediction of most subjects' HLA-A and HLA-B alleles from TCR beta sequences was reported.

This CDR3 has 16 residues. The germline CDR1 and CDR2 sequences are SGHVS and FQNEAQ. V lost 4 bases, J lost 0 bases, and 14 bases lay in between. This TCR was sampled from a woman in her twenties or thirties in good health and CMV-seropositive. The chain carries TRBV7-8 and TRBJ2-3; no clear D. Sample: PBMCs. The CDR3 here is CASSSLAVPSTDTQYF. The CDR3 DNA is TGTGCCAGCAGCTCCCTTGCAGTTCCTAGCACAGATACGCAGTATTTT.